Below, 15 T cell receptor beta chains from the same sample are listed, as sequenced in a study of blood T cells in healthy people across ages. For the second PCR, which ran for 7 to 11 cycles, a sample-barcoded 5' primer and a J-beta primer mix were used. TCRdb reprocessed the 5' RACE reads with MiXCR, giving one entry per CDR3 protein. The sample lists around 990,000 distinct CDR3 sequences; roughly 24% were seen once. Another study also made use of these data, one on T cells of mothers and their children.

The specimen sequenced was blood. The receptors were sampled from a girl aged 2-15 years in good health.

The V and J genes are TRBV6-6 and TRBJ1-4; D uncertain. Germline V gene sequence: CDR1 MNHNY, CDR2 SVGAGI (reference sequence). This CDR3 has 14 amino acids. Deletions cut 1 base from V and 8 bases from J, with 11 bases between. The CDR3 loop is CASSYLGVQEKLFF. The CDR3, as DNA: TGTGCCAGCAGTTACTTAGGAGTTCAGGAAAAACTGTTTTTT.

This clonotype was seen more than once but under ten times. The chain uses TRBV6-5 and TRBJ2-5, with a weak D call TRBD1 (5 bases). The DNA end is a closer match to TRBJ2-1, so the J assignment may be wrong. The CDR3 covers 15 residues. From germline, CDR1 is MNHEY and CDR2 SVGAGI. The CDR3 DNA is TGTGCCAGCAGCCTCGCAGGGTTCAGCCCGCTGGAGCAGTTCTTC. Translated, it gives CASSLAGFSPLEQFF.

This clonotype has just a few counts. This chain links TRBV2 with TRBJ1-5; 8 bases match TRBD1. Trimming removed 5 bases from V and 5 bases from J; junction bases left unmatched: 11. The CDR3 loop spans 16 amino acids. CDR1 and CDR2 (germline): SNHLY, FYNNEI. DNA for the CDR3: TGTGCCAGCAGTCTTATCAGGGGGCTAGCTGATCAGCCCCAGCATTTT. Amino acids: CASSLIRGLADQPQHF.

This rearrangement joins TRBV6-2 or TRBV6-3 to TRBJ2-4, with 8 bases lining up with TRBD2. CDR1 and CDR2 from the germline V gene are MNHEY and SVGEGT. Losses at the gene ends were 9 bases for V and 9 bases for J; bases not matched to a gene: 4. The CDR3 is 11 amino acids. The CDR3 bases are TGTGCCAGTAGCGGGGTGGGCATTCAGTACTTC. It yields the protein CASSGVGIQYF.

This CDR3 reads CASSFGPSYTDTQYF. The DNA for the CDR3 is TGTGCCAGCAGCTTCGGCCCCAGTTACACAGATACGCAGTATTTT. V and J are TRBV7-8 and TRBJ2-3, with D unclear. Germline CDR1 and CDR2: SGHVS and FQNEAQ. This CDR3 spans 15 amino acids. Deletions cut 3 bases from V and 2 bases from J, with 12 bases between.

This clonotype occurred a few times. The V call is TRBV11-2, the J call TRBJ2-7, with D maybe TRBD1 (6 bases). Germline CDR1 SGHAT, CDR2 FQNNGV. The CDR3 consists of 15 residues. The ends were cut back, 7 bases at V and 4 bases at J, with 20 bases in the middle. CDR3 sequence (DNA): TGTGCCAGCAACCCCCAGGGGCCGTCATGGTACGAGCAGTACTTC. Protein sequence: CASNPQGPSWYEQYF.

This clonotype was seen a few times. This chain links TRBV10-3 with TRBJ2-5, with a weak D call TRBD2 (5 bases). The J call may not be correct, given that the DNA end is closer to TRBJ2-1. This CDR3 is built from 15 residues. CDR1 is ENHRY and CDR2 is SYGVKD in the germline V gene. The CDR3 spells CAISEETTLNNEQFF. CDR3 nucleotides: TGTGCCATCAGTGAAGAGACTACCCTAAACAATGAGCAGTTCTTC.

This clonotype was seen more than once but under ten times. The V gene is TRBV29-1, the J gene TRBJ2-5, with D perhaps given as TRBD1 or TRBD2 (5 bases each). V lost 3 bases to trimming and J lost 2 bases, with 10 bases between them. The CDR3 extends over 13 amino acids. The germline V gene has CDR1 SQVTM and CDR2 ANQGSEA. CDR3 coding DNA: TGCAGCGTTGATTGGGACCTACAAGAGACCCAGTACTTC. Residues: CSVDWDLQETQYF.

This clonotype has a handful of counts. The chain couples TRBV2 to TRBJ2-1, with TRBD2 identical over 7 bases. This CDR3 is 16 amino acids long. Germline V CDR1 and CDR2: SNHLY, FYNNEI. V shed 5 bases, J shed 9 bases, and the junction held 16 bases outside the gene matches. CDR3 loop: CASSLGETIAGLEQFF. For the CDR3, the DNA is TGTGCCAGCAGTCTCGGAGAAACGATAGCGGGTCTTGAGCAGTTCTTC. The entire variable domain, with the rest obtained from reference TRBV2 and TRBJ2-1, is as follows: EPEVTQTPSHQVTQMGQEVILRCVPISNHLYFYWYRQILGQKVEFLVSFYNNEISEKSEIFDDQFSVERPDGSNFTLKIRSTKLEDSAMYFCASSLGETIAGLEQFFGPGTRLTVL.

This clonotype was picked up a small number of times. The rearrangement joins TRBV29-1 to TRBJ2-1; the D is unclear. Germline V gene sequence: CDR1 SQVTM, CDR2 ANQGSEA. This CDR3 contains 14 residues. The V and J ends lost 8 bases and 6 bases respectively, with 20 bases between them. The CDR3 reads CSSNGETNLNEQFF. DNA for the CDR3: TGCAGCTCGAATGGGGAAACCAATCTCAATGAGCAGTTCTTC.

This clonotype occurred a few times. The chain is built from TRBV9 and TRBJ2-5; weak D call: TRBD1 (6 bases). Trimming removed 1 base at V and 5 bases at J, with 15 bases between. The V gene's germline CDR1 is SGDLS and CDR2 YYNGEE. This CDR3 spans 15 amino acids. DNA for the CDR3: TGTGCCAGCAGCGTACTAGACAGGACGGGGGAGACCCAGTACTTC. This sequence encodes CASSVLDRTGETQYF.

This clonotype was counted a few times. V gene TRBV6-2 or TRBV6-3 combines with J gene TRBJ1-5; D remains ambiguous. V was shortened by 6 bases and J by 1 base, with 16 bases between the two germline ends. Germline lookup yields CDR1 MNHEY and CDR2 SVGEGT. The CDR3 spans 16 residues. For the CDR3, the DNA is TGTGCCAGCAGCCAATCTGGGGAGCTGAGCAATCAGCCCCAGCATTTT. The encoded protein is CASSQSGELSNQPQHF.

The chain joins TRBV2 to TRBJ1-2; tentative D call: TRBD1 (5 bases). The germline V gene encodes CDR1 SNHLY and CDR2 FYNNEI. Between the trimmed V and J ends, which lost 7 bases and 1 base, there was a span of 10 bases. This CDR3 region has 13 residues. DNA for the CDR3: TGTGCCAGCACTGAGGGGTTTAACTATGGCTACACCTTC. Translated, it gives CASTEGFNYGYTF.

This chain joins TRBV13 and TRBJ2-5; 9 nucleotides match TRBD2. Unmatched junction bases numbered 8, after V lost 4 bases and J lost 5 bases. The germline V gene encodes CDR1 PRHDT and CDR2 FYEKMQ (reference sequence). The CDR3 is made up of 15 amino acids. The CDR3 DNA sequence: TGTGCCAGCAGCTCCTGGCGGGGGGGCCGGGAGACCCAGTACTTC. It codes for CASSSWRGGRETQYF.

This clonotype was seen a handful of times. V and J are TRBV6-5 and TRBJ2-1; the match to TRBD1 covers 7 bases. Looked up from germline, CDR1 is MNHEY and CDR2 is SVGAGI. The CDR3 has 15 residues. Trimming at V came to 7 bases and at J to 0 bases, leaving 6 bases not matched to a gene. The CDR3 DNA reads TGTGCCAGCAAAAGAGGGGACAGCTCCTACAATGAGCAGTTCTTC. It encodes CASKRGDSSYNEQFF.